This T cell receptor beta chain stems from a study of vaccination and CD4 T cells after COVID-19. Time point denoted: late sampling 161 to 241 days after vaccination in a few convalescent patients. Treatment specified: approximately nine-day PBMC culture with coronavirus spike peptide pools or control peptides (ViraFEST assay). This clonotype has only a few counts. Its antigen is still unknown. With the Oncomine TCR Beta short-read assay, DNA from cultured CD4+ T cells was sequenced. The authors extracted genomic DNA from cultured CD4+ T cells. TCRdb analysed the PCR reads with MiXCR anew, one entry per CDR3 protein. This sample has around 18,000 distinct CDR3 sequences, with roughly two fifths found just once. The ends lost 5 bases at V and 4 bases at J; junction bases unmatched: 8. CDR3 length: 14 residues. Germline CDR1 is MNHEY and CDR2 is SVGEGT.

This receptor was identified in a human donor who had recovered from COVID-19. The chain links TRBV6-2 or TRBV6-3 to TRBJ2-7; the match to TRBD1 covers 7 bases. Specimen: CD4+ T cells from blood, cultured in vitro, collected about 7 months after SARS-CoV-2 vaccination. CDR3 nucleotides: TGTGCCAGCAGTCCGGGACAGTTACCTTACGAGCAGTACTTC. It yields the protein CASSPGQLPYEQYF.